These 28 T cell receptor beta chains were sequenced from one sample in a study of cytomegalovirus exposure and HLA in healthy donors. This PCR relied on a set of 60 Vbeta primers and 13 Jbeta primers. The repertoire was sequenced with immunoSEQ multiplex PCR; TCRdb's copy has only in-frame clones and lacks some. Of 150,000 to 200,000 clones in the sample, under 85% were seen once. The sequenced material came from PBMCs. These receptor sequences come from a female donor in good health and CMV-seronegative.

Note on this clone: Compared with germline, one end of the junction differs, possibly owing to a read error. V is TRBV7-9 and J is TRBJ2-2; 7 bases align to TRBD1. CDR1 SEHNR and CDR2 FQNEAQ come from the germline V gene (reference sequence). The CDR3 consists of 15 residues. CDR3 bases: TGTTCCAGCACCACAAACAGGGGTTCGACCGGGGAGCTGTTTTTT. This sequence encodes CSSTTNRGSTGELFF.

Note on this clone: The same CDR3 is also encoded by other DNA sequences in this sample. V is TRBV7-2 and J is TRBJ2-1; 9 bases are a match to TRBD2. The CDR3 is 18 amino acids. Germline V lookup: CDR1 SGHTA, CDR2 FQGNSA. The ends lost 2 bases at V and 5 bases at J; junction bases unmatched: 13. CDR3 residues: CASSLNSAAGGRDNEQFF. The CDR3 DNA is TGTGCCAGCAGCTTAAACAGCGCGGCGGGGGGGAGGGACAATGAGCAGTTCTTC.

This sequence joins TRBV5-1 and TRBJ1-4; tentative D call: TRBD1 (6 bases). Trimming stripped 0 bases from V and 6 bases from J, with 9 bases between. The CDR3 length is 14 residues. The germline V gene has CDR1 SGHRS and CDR2 YFSETQ. Here the CDR3 DNA reads TGCGCCAGCAGCTTGGGAGGGGGTGATGAAAAACTGTTTTTT. As protein: CASSLGGGDEKLFF.

With regard to this clone: The conserved phenylalanine or tryptophan normally closing the CDR3 is absent here, so this likely arose from a read error. It is unclear where the CDR3 begins or ends on the DNA, so no DNA is shown, and the CDR3 is as TCRdb lists it. The V call is TRBV20-1, the J call TRBJ2-7; the table's D call of TRBD2 was not tested on the DNA. Per the germline V gene, CDR1 is DFQATT and CDR2 is SNEGSKA (reference sequence). Ends included, the CDR3 has 11 residues. The CDR3 is CSARTPFTVDY.

The chain recombines TRBV28 with TRBJ1-5, with TRBD1 matching over 7 bases. This CDR3 is 13 amino acids long. Germline CDR1 and CDR2: MDHEN and SYDVKM. The CDR3 is CAHGTASNQPQHF. The CDR3 bases are TGTGCTCACGGGACAGCGAGCAATCAGCCCCAGCATTTT.

The chain links TRBV27 to TRBJ2-3, with 9 bases aligning to TRBD2. J lost 1 base, V lost 0 bases, and 11 bases had no gene match. This CDR3 is 19 amino acids long. Germline-derived CDR1 and CDR2 are MNHEY and SMNVEV (reference sequence). The CDR3 DNA reads as TGTGCCAGCAGTTTATCTGATGCTAGCGGGGCGGGGGGCACAGATACGCAGTATTTT. Amino acid sequence: CASSLSDASGAGGTDTQYF.

There are a few counts of this clone. The CDR3 nucleotides are TGCGCCAGCAGCCCAAATAGCGGGGGCACCTACGAGCAGTACTTC. It is translated as CASSPNSGGTYEQYF. The chain uses TRBV5-1 and TRBJ2-7, with 9 positions matching TRBD2. Germline CDR1 is SGHRS and CDR2 is YFSETQ. The CDR3 extends over 15 amino acids. The ends lost 4 bases at V and 2 bases at J; junction bases unmatched: 7.

This clone was observed a handful of times. The J gene is TRBJ1-4, the V gene TRBV10-2, with 9 nucleotides matching TRBD1. CDR3 size: 14 residues. Germline CDR1 reads WSHSY; CDR2 reads SAAADI. The trim removed 6 bases at V and 8 bases at J, leaving 7 bases unmatched. This CDR3 is CASSRTGVQEKLFF. The CDR3 nucleotides read TGCGCCAGCAGCCGGACAGGGGTCCAGGAAAAACTGTTTTTT.

The chain combines TRBV4-1 with TRBJ1-5; D is undetermined. Trimming cost V 0 bases and J 7 bases, with 7 bases left between them. This CDR3 is 13 amino acids long. Germline-derived CDR1 and CDR2 are MGHRA and YSYEKL. This chain's CDR3 is CASSQEDWQPQHF. DNA of the CDR3: TGCGCCAGCAGCCAAGAGGACTGGCAGCCCCAGCATTTT.

This rearrangement joins TRBV7-3 to TRBJ2-3, with TRBD2 matching 14 bases. V lost 5 bases and J lost 2; bases outside the gene matches: 6. The V gene's germline CDR1 is SGHTA and CDR2 FQGTGA. This CDR3 spans 17 amino acids. CDR3 DNA sequence: TGTGCCAGCAGCCCTGGGACTAGCGGGGGTCCCACAGATACGCAGTATTTT. Translation: CASSPGTSGGPTDTQYF.

The rearrangement uses TRBV28 and TRBJ2-1; perhaps TRBD1 as D (5 bases). The CDR3 length is 15 residues. The V end lost 2 bases, the J end lost 7 bases, and 15 bases lay between the germline ends. Per germline, CDR1 MDHEN and CDR2 SYDVKM. The CDR3 DNA reads as TGTGCCAGCAGTTTAAGGGGTGCCCCCAAGAATGAGCAGTTCTTC. Amino acids: CASSLRGAPKNEQFF.

The chain has TRBV5-1 and TRBJ2-7; TRBD1 aligns across 8 bases. With V trimmed by 6 bases and J by 2 bases, 13 bases remained unmatched. Germline V lookup: CDR1 SGHRS, CDR2 YFSETQ. CDR3 length equals 16 residues. The CDR3 nucleotides read TGCGCCAGCACCTGGGGACAGGCTTTAGGAACCTACGAGCAGTACTTC. This translates into CASTWGQALGTYEQYF.

The rearrangement joins TRBV19 to TRBJ1-1; D is unresolved. Trimming removed 5 bases from V and 6 bases from J, with 22 bases in between. The germline V gene encodes CDR1 LNHDA and CDR2 SQIVND (reference sequence). The CDR3 extends over 16 amino acids. The CDR3 region has the DNA TGTGCCAGTAGTGCCTCGATCTCCAGTAACTACGCTGAAGCTTTCTTT. Its translation: CASSASISSNYAEAFF.

The V call is TRBV7-9, the J call TRBJ1-2; 8 bases map to TRBD1. The CDR3 covers 15 residues. Looked up from germline, CDR1 is SEHNR and CDR2 is FQNEAQ (reference sequence). V lost 4 bases and J lost 4; bases outside the gene matches: 8. CDR3 amino acids: CASSSIRDRTYGYTF. In DNA, the CDR3 is TGTGCCAGCAGCTCTATCCGGGACAGGACCTATGGCTACACCTTC.

V gene TRBV5-6 combines with J gene TRBJ1-3; D perhaps matches TRBD1 (6 bases). V lost 3 bases, J lost 0 bases, and 13 bases lay in between. The CDR3 covers 16 residues. The V gene's germline CDR1 is SGHDT and CDR2 YYEEEE. The CDR3 DNA sequence: TGTGCCAGCAGCTCCGGGACATCGATCTCTGGAAACACCATATATTTT. This sequence encodes CASSSGTSISGNTIYF.

This clone was seen only a few times. The J gene is TRBJ1-1, the V gene TRBV2; a weak D match, TRBD1 (6 bases). With 7 bases removed from V and 3 bases from J, the gap between germline ends came to 9 bases. Germline CDR1 reads SNHLY; CDR2 reads FYNNEI. The CDR3 sequence is 12 residues long. CDR3 DNA: TGTGCCAGCACCAAGGGGGACACTGAAGCTTTCTTT. This encodes CASTKGDTEAFF.

In this sample, this clone turned up a few times. The CDR3 nucleotides are TGTGCCTGTTATGAAAGAGCAGGGGGAAACACCATATATTTT. It is translated as CACYERAGGNTIYF. The chain recombines TRBV30 with TRBJ1-3; TRBD1 is a possible D gene (5 bases). V shed 6 bases and J shed 4 bases, with 16 bases lying between them. In germline, CDR1 is GTSNPN, CDR2 SVGIG (reference sequence). This CDR3 spans 14 amino acids.

The chain joins TRBV29-1 to TRBJ1-1, with D perhaps TRBD1 (6 bases). Germline V gene sequence: CDR1 SQVTM, CDR2 ANQGSEA. The germline V and J ends were trimmed by 7 bases and 1 base, with 13 bases remaining between them. The CDR3 is 13 amino acids. CDR3 bases: TGCAGCGGTGCCCTGGACAGGAACACTGAAGCTTTCTTT. It specifies CSGALDRNTEAFF.

The rearrangement uses TRBV7-9 and TRBJ1-3, with D unresolved. The germline V gene encodes CDR1 SEHNR and CDR2 FQNEAQ (reference sequence). CDR3 length: 13 amino acids. Trimming took 5 bases from V and 5 from J, leaving 10 bases between them. CDR3 bases: TGTGCCAGCAGCCCCGGGTTCCGAAACACCATATATTTT. Its protein product is CASSPGFRNTIYF. The entire variable domain, with the rest obtained from reference TRBV7-9 and TRBJ1-3, is as follows: DTGVSQNPRHKITKRGQNVTFRCDPISEHNRLYWYRQTLGQGPEFLTYFQNEAQLEKSRLLSDRFSAERPKGSFSTLEIQRTEQGDSAMYLCASSPGFRNTIYFGEGSWLTVV.

The rearrangement uses TRBV5-4 and TRBJ2-3, with 7 bases fitting TRBD2. V gave up 3 bases and J gave up 3 bases; unmatched junction bases: 10. The CDR3 covers 16 residues. Germline values: CDR1 SGHNT, CDR2 YYREEE (reference sequence). CDR3 protein: CASSSGLGGRTDTQYF. Written as DNA, the CDR3 is TGTGCCAGCAGCTCCGGACTGGGCGGGAGAACAGATACGCAGTATTTT.

V gene TRBV30 combines with J gene TRBJ2-1, with 9 bases lining up with TRBD2. Losses at the gene ends were 3 bases for V and 7 bases for J; bases not matched to a gene: 7. This CDR3 comprises 14 residues. Germline CDR1 GTSNPN, CDR2 SVGIG (reference sequence). The CDR3 DNA follows: TGTGCCTGGAGCCGGACTAGCGTGGTAAATGAGCAGTTCTTC. This sequence encodes CAWSRTSVVNEQFF. The full variable domain, its missing parts supplied by reference TRBV30 and TRBJ2-1, is SQTIHQWPATLVQPVGSPLSLECTVEGTSNPNLYWYRQAAGRGLQLLFYSVGIGQISSEVPQNLSASRPQDRQFILSSKKLLLSDSGFYLCAWSRTSVVNEQFFGPGTRLTVL.

The CDR3: CASSFGIATEAFF. The CDR3 DNA follows: TGTGCCAGCAGTTTCGGGATTGCCACTGAAGCTTTCTTT. V gene TRBV28 combines with J gene TRBJ1-1; D gene unclear. This CDR3 is 13 amino acids long. The germline gives CDR1 MDHEN, CDR2 SYDVKM. V was shortened by 3 bases and J by 4 bases, with 9 bases between the two germline ends.

Regarding this clone: It is unclear where the CDR3 begins or ends on the DNA, so no DNA is shown, and the CDR3 is as TCRdb lists it. The chain links TRBV30 to TRBJ2-7; the table's D gene call, TRBD2, was not cross checked with the DNA. The CDR3 spans 13 residues, counting both ends. The V gene's germline CDR1 is GTSNPN and CDR2 SVGIG (reference sequence). This CDR3 reads CAWIVASGSRLYF.

The table lists this clone with a count of one. V gene TRBV27 combines with J gene TRBJ2-1, with 8 nucleotides matching TRBD2. V shed 6 bases, J shed 2 bases, and the junction held 6 bases outside the gene matches. The CDR3 has 15 amino acids. Looked up from germline, CDR1 is MNHEY and CDR2 is SMNVEV (reference sequence). The CDR3 sequence: CASSLTSVPYNEQFF. The CDR3 DNA reads as TGTGCCAGCAGCCTGACTAGCGTCCCCTACAATGAGCAGTTCTTC.

The chain carries TRBV5-5 and TRBJ2-5; possibly TRBD2 for D (6 bases). From germline, CDR1 is SGHKS and CDR2 YYEKEE (reference sequence). Trimming removed 2 bases from V and 4 bases from J, with 15 bases in between. The CDR3 totals 15 residues. CDR3: CASSFRPSVGETQYF. DNA of the CDR3: TGTGCCAGCAGCTTCCGCCCTAGCGTAGGAGAGACCCAGTACTTC.

The rearrangement uses TRBV5-4 and TRBJ2-7; 10 nucleotides line up with TRBD1. Germline-derived CDR1 and CDR2 are SGHNT and YYREEE (reference sequence). The CDR3 is 14 amino acids. V lost 2 bases to trimming and J lost 5 bases; unmatched junction nucleotides: 4. The CDR3 nucleotides read TGTGCCAGCAGCTTCTTGGGACAGGGGAACGAGCAGTACTTC. Its translation: CASSFLGQGNEQYF.

V and J are TRBV7-2 and TRBJ2-2; TRBD1 matches 7 bases. Germline V gives CDR1 SGHTA, CDR2 FQGNSA. V lost 2 bases to trimming and J lost 3 bases; unmatched junction nucleotides: 3. The CDR3 is made up of 15 amino acids. The CDR3 spells CASSLFQGDTGELFF. DNA for the CDR3: TGTGCCAGCAGCTTATTCCAGGGGGACACCGGGGAGCTGTTTTTT.

The J gene is TRBJ1-1, the V gene TRBV6-5, with TRBD1 as a possible D gene (6 bases). The CDR3 is 15 amino acids. CDR1 is MNHEY, CDR2 SVGAGI, per germline. The V end was cut by 7 bases, the J end by 5 bases, with 20 bases between. Here the CDR3 DNA reads TGTGCCAGCAAACCCATTGGGGCGAGGGGGACTGAAGCTTTCTTT. This sequence encodes CASKPIGARGTEAFF.